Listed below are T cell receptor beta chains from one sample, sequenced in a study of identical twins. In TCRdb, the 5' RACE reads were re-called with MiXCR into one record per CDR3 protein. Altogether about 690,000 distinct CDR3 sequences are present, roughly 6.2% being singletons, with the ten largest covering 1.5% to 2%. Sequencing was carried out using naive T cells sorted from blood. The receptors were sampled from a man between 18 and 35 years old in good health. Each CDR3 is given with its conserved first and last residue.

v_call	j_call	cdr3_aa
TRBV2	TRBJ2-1	CASSEIGLAGIHEQFF
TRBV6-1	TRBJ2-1	CASSPRQGTTNEQFF
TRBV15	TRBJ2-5	CATSSSTGGAQYF
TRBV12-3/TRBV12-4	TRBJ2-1	CASRYNAGTGTNEQFF
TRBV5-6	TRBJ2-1	CASSLERLGSYNEQFF
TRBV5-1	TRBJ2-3	CASSRASWSTDTQYF
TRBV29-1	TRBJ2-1	CSGGKLQGANEQFF
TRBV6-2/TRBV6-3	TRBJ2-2	CASSYSWTGELFF
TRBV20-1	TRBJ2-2	CSASPYVGGELFF
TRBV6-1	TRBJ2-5	CASSEFWQGQETQYF
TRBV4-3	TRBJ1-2	CASSRFTGTGYGYTF
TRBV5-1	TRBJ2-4	CASSLQGENIQYF
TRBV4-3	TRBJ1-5	CASSQDWPGIQQPQHF
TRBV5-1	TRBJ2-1	CASNSAGGGYNEQFF
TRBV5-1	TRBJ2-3	CASSPARSTDTQYF
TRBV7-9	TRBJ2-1	CASSTGTGAPNEQFF
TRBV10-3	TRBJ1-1	CAISMNTEAFF
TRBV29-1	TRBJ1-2	CSDLDSYAGGYTF
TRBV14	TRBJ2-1	CASSQDIGRLNEQFF
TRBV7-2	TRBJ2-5	CASSTHQRERTQYF
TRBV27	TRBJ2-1	CASSLSAGDTAEQFF
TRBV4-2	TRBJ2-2	CASSLNRQKNTGELFF
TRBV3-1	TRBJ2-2	CASSQILTGPGELFF
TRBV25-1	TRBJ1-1	CASSPTANTEAFF
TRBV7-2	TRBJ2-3	CASSGQGTQYF
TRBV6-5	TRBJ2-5	CASSSSPGTGGETQYF
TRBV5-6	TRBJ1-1	CASSHWLAAAEAFF
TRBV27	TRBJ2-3	CASRSRGLSPNYADPDTQYF
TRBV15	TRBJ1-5	CATRDRVSNQPQHF
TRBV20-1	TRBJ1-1	CSAIKPTGALEAFF
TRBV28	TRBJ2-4	CASSAFMGGAKNIQYF
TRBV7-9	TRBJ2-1	CASSLEGSGPFF
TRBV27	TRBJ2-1	CASSSGTSAYNEQFF
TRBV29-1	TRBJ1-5	CSVEDGGNQPQHF
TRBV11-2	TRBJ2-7	CASSLRQGAEQYF
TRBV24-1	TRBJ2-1	CATSAPDRDNEQFF
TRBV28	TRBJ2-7	CASSLLRDRHYEQYF
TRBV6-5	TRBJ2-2	CASSYPNRAGSTGELFF
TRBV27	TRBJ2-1	CASSLSAGGIWDEQFF
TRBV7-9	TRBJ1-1	CASSLLIPERAFF
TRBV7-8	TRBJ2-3	CASSLVAFSTDTQYF
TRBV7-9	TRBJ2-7	CAITSDSSKYEQYF
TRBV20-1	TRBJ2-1	CSARDLGQGQNEQFF
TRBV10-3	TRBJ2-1	CAIGTSAYNEQFF
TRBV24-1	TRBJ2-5	CATSELGEETQYF
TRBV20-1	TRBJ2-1	CSARSGHNEQFF
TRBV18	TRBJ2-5	CASSPPPTGRRETQYF
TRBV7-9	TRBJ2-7	CASSSSGLDTYEQYF
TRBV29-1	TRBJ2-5	CSVEWAGGQETQYF
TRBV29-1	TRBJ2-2	CSVEYSENTGELFF
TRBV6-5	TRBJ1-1	CASSLTGYEAFF
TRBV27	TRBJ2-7	CASGQGGYEQYF